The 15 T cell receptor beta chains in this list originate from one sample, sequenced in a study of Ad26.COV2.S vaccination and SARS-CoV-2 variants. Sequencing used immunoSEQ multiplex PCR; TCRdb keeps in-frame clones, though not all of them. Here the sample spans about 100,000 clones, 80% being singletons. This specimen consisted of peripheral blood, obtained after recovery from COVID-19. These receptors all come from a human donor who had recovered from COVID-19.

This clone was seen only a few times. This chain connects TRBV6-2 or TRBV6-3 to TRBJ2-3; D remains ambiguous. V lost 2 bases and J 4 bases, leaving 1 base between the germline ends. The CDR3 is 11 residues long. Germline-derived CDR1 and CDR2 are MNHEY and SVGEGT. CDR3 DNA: TGTGCCAGCAGTTACGCAGATACGCAGTATTTT. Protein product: CASSYADTQYF.

The CDR3 region is CASSPRGLLSTDTQYF. CDR3 coding DNA: TGTGCCAGCAGTCCCCGGGGTTTACTGAGCACAGATACGCAGTATTTT. The chain couples TRBV27 to TRBJ2-3; the D gene is possibly TRBD2 (5 bases). The CDR3 loop spans 16 amino acids. Germline CDR1 MNHEY, CDR2 SMNVEV (reference sequence). Trimming took off 5 bases at V and 0 bases at J, with 15 bases between the two ends.

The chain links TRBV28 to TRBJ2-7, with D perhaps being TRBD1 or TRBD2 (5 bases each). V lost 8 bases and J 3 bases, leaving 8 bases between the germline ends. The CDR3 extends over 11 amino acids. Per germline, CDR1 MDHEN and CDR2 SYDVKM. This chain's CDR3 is CASAGSYEQYF. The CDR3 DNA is TGTGCCAGCGCAGGGAGCTACGAGCAGTACTTC.

The CDR3 protein is CASSQDSYNSPLHF. The CDR3 nucleotides read TGTGCCAGCAGCCAGGACTCCTATAATTCACCCCTCCACTTT. The chain carries TRBV3-1 (or the pseudogene TRBV3-2) and TRBJ1-6; no reliable D call. CDR1 is LGHDT, CDR2 YNNKEL, per germline (reference sequence). Trimming took 3 bases from V and 0 from J, leaving 3 bases between them. The CDR3 covers 14 residues.

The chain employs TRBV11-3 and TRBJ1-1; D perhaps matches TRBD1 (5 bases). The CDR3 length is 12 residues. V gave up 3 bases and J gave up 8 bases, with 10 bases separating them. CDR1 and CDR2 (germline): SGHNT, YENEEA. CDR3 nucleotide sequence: TGTGCCAGCAGCTTTTCCGGGACCGAAGCTTTCTTT. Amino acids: CASSFSGTEAFF.

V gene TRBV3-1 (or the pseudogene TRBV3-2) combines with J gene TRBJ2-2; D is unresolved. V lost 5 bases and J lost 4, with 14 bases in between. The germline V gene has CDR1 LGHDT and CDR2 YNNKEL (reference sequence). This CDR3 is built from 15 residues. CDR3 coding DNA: TGTGCCAGCAGCTTATCCGACATACTCACCGGGGAGCTGTTTTTT. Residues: CASSLSDILTGELFF.

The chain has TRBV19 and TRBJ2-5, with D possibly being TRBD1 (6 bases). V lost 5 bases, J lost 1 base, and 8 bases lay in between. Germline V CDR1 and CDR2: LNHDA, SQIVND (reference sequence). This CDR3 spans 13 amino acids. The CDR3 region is CASSQGSQETQYF. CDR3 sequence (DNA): TGTGCCAGTAGTCAGGGGTCCCAAGAGACCCAGTACTTC.

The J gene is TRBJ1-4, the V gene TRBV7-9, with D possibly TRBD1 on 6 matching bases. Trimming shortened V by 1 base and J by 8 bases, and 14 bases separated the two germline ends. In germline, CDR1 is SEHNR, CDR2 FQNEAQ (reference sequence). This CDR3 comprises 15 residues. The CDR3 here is CASSLEAGEREKLFF. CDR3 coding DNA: TGTGCCAGCAGCTTAGAGGCAGGGGAGCGAGAAAAACTGTTTTTT.

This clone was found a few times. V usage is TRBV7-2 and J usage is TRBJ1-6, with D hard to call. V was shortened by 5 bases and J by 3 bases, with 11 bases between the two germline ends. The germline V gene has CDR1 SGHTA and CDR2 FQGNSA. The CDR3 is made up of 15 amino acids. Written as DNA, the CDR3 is TGTGCCAGCAGCCCTAGCGGGAGCTATAATTCACCCCTCCACTTT. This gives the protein CASSPSGSYNSPLHF. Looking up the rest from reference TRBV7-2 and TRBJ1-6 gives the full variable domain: GAGVSQSPSNKVTEKGKDVELRCDPISGHTALYWYRQSLGQGLEFLIYFQGNSAPDKSGLPSDRFSAERTGGSVSTLTIQRTQQEDSAVYLCASSPSGSYNSPLHFGNGTRLTVT.

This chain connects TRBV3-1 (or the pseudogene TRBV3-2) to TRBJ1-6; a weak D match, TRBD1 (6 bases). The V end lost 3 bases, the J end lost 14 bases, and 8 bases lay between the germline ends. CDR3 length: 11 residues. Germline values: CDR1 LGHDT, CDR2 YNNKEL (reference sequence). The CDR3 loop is CASSHEGALHF. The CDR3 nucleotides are TGTGCCAGCAGCCACGAGGGGGCCCTCCACTTT.

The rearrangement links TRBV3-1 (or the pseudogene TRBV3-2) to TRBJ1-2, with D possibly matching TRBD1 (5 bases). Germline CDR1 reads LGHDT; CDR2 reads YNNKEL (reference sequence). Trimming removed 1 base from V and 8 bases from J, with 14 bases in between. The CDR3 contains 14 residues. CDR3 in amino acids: CASSQAGRGMGYTF. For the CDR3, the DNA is TGTGCCAGCAGCCAAGCAGGAAGGGGCATGGGCTACACCTTC.

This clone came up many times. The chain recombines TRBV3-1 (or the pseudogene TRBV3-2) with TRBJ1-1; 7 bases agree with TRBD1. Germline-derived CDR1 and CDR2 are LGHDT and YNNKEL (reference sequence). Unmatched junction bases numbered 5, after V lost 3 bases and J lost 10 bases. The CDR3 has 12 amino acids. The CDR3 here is CASSQRDRRAFF. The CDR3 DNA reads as TGTGCCAGCAGCCAGAGGGACAGACGAGCTTTCTTT.

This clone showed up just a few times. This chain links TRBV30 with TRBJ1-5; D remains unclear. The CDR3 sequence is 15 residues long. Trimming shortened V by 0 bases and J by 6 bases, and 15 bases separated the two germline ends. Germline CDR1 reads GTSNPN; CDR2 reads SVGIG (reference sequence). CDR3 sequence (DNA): TGTGCCTGGAGTGTTACGAAAGGGAGGGCTCAGCCCCAGCATTTT. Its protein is CAWSVTKGRAQPQHF.

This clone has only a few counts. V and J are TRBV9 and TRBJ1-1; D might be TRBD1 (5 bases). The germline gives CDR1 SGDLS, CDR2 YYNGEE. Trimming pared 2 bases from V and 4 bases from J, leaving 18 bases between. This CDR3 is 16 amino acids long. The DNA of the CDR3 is TGTGCCAGCAGCGTCGCCCCGGCGGGGCGAGGCACTGAAGCTTTCTTT. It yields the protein CASSVAPAGRGTEAFF.

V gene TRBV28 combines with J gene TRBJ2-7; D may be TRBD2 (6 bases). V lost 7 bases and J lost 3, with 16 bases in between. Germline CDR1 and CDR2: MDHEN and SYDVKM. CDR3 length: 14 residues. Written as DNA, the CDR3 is TGTGCCAGCACCCAGGGCGGGACTTACTACGAGCAGTACTTC. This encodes CASTQGGTYYEQYF.